The next 6 T cell receptor beta chains were all read from a single sample in a study of blood T cells in healthy people across ages. Primers used in a second PCR of roughly 7 to 12 cycles were a sample-barcoded 5' primer and a J-beta primer mix. TCRdb passed the 5' RACE reads through MiXCR, listing each CDR3 protein once. In the table there are roughly 1.9 million distinct CDR3 sequences, about 39% of which are singletons. The sample was blood. Receptor source: a human donor in good health.

The chain has TRBV11-2 and TRBJ2-4, with D possibly TRBD2 on 7 matching bases. Per the germline V gene, CDR1 is SGHAT and CDR2 is FQNNGV. This CDR3 has 14 residues. Trimming removed 2 bases at V and 8 bases at J, with 13 bases between. CDR3 protein: CASSLRGALDIQYF. CDR3 DNA: TGTGCCAGCAGCTTACGGGGGGCATTGGACATTCAGTACTTC. Complete variable domain (other parts from reference TRBV11-2 and TRBJ2-4): EAGVAQSPRYKIIEKRQSVAFWCNPISGHATLYWYQQILGQGPKLLIQFQNNGVVDDSQLPKDRFSAERLKGVDSTLKIQPAKLEDSAVYLCASSLRGALDIQYFGAGTRLSVL.

This clonotype has a single count. This chain uses TRBV4-3 with TRBJ2-3; TRBD2 matches 15 bases. The length of the CDR3 is 17 residues. V shed 5 bases, J shed 2 bases, and the junction held 5 bases outside the gene matches. From germline, CDR1 is LGHNA and CDR2 YSLEER. As DNA, the CDR3 is TGCGCCAGCAGCAGGACTAGCGGGGGGGCCCCCACAGATACGCAGTATTTT. Amino acids: CASSRTSGGAPTDTQYF.

CDR3 DNA: TGTGCCAGCAGCCAAGTCGGGAACACCTTC. Its translation is CASSQVGNTF. The chain uses TRBV3-1 and TRBJ1-2; D uncertain. V was pared by 1 base and J by 12 bases, with 6 bases between. The CDR3 totals 10 residues. The germline V gene has CDR1 LGHDT and CDR2 YNNKEL (reference sequence).

Here the CDR3 DNA reads TGTGCCAGCAGTTTGTGGCCTCGGGGTGGCGAGCAGTACTTC. It translates to CASSLWPRGGEQYF. The chain recombines TRBV27 with TRBJ2-7, with TRBD2 as a possible D gene (5 bases). CDR1 MNHEY and CDR2 SMNVEV come from the germline V gene (reference sequence). Trimming removed 3 bases from V and 6 bases from J, with 15 bases in between. The CDR3 extends over 14 amino acids.

This clonotype was picked up a small number of times. The chain joins TRBV30 to TRBJ2-1; 10 positions match TRBD1. Germline-derived CDR1 and CDR2 are GTSNPN and SVGIG (reference sequence). The CDR3 has 15 amino acids. With 0 bases clipped from V and 8 bases from J, the junction kept 7 bases outside the gene matches. CDR3 sequence: CAWSVGDRGFDEQFF. Written as DNA, the CDR3 is TGTGCCTGGAGTGTAGGGGACAGGGGCTTCGATGAGCAGTTCTTC.

The sample holds a few counts of this clonotype. The gene calls are TRBV7-8 and TRBJ1-2; a weak D match, TRBD1 (5 bases). The CDR3 contains 12 residues. Germline V lookup: CDR1 SGHVS, CDR2 FQNEAQ. Trimming shortened V by 5 bases and J by 7 bases, and 11 bases separated the two germline ends. CDR3 amino acids: CASSAMGLGYTF. The CDR3 coding sequence is TGTGCCAGCAGCGCTATGGGGCTTGGCTACACCTTC.